This T cell receptor beta chain was recorded in a study of blood T cell repertoires in COVID-19. Study background: Sample material is recorded as cDNA or gDNA derived from T cells, B-cell-depleted T cells, or PBMCs.

The method was immunoSEQ multiplex PCR; TCRdb's version includes in-frame clones alone and lacks a portion of them. The sample consists of tens of thousands of clones, under 85% of them appearing once. The CDR3 consists of 15 residues. From germline, CDR1 is LGHDT and CDR2 YNNKEL (reference sequence). The junction had 8 bases not matched to a gene; V was cut back by 5 bases and J by 2 bases. Sequencing was carried out using peripheral blood. This sequence joins TRBV3-1 (or the pseudogene TRBV3-2) and TRBJ2-7; TRBD1 matches 8 bases. The sequence was collected from an elderly man with acute or convalescent COVID-19. The CDR3 here is CASSGGTGKTYEQYF. CDR3 nucleotide sequence: TGTGCCAGCAGCGGAGGGACAGGAAAAACCTACGAGCAGTACTTC.